This T cell receptor beta chain was found in a study of CD8 T cells in ankylosing spondylitis. This clonotype was counted many times. Its target is not known. The CDR3 consists of 15 residues. Germline loops: CDR1 MNHEY, CDR2 SMNVEV (reference sequence). V lost 5 bases to trimming and J lost 4 bases; unmatched junction nucleotides: 7. Notes on the study in general: Typical of ankylosing spondylitis blood, it appeared, was a TCR beta motif of 7 or 8 highly homologous variants.

TCRdb redid the calling of the 5' RACE reads with MiXCR, one entry per CDR3 protein. The table records 240,000 or so distinct CDR3 sequences, about 10% of them present only once. The chain employs TRBV27 and TRBJ2-3, with 9 bases fitting TRBD2. This TCR was sampled from a male donor with ankylosing spondylitis or in good health (not recorded which). Sequencing was performed on blood, either unsorted or a sorted T cell fraction (not recorded which). The DNA of the CDR3 is TGTGCCAGCAGTGTTATAGCGGGAGTGGCAGATACGCAGTATTTT. Protein sequence: CASSVIAGVADTQYF.